This T cell receptor beta chain was sequenced in a study of blood T cell repertoires in COVID-19. Per the germline V gene, CDR1 is MDHEN and CDR2 is SYDVKM. This CDR3 contains 14 residues. V was pared by 7 bases and J by 3 bases, with 6 bases of the junction left unmatched. Per the original methods: Amplification with reference gene primers provided the estimates of nucleated cell counts. The data were produced by immunoSEQ multiplex PCR, yet TCRdb's version contains in-frame clones alone and is incomplete. That table supplies the V and J calls and clone size; D and trimming were determined from the DNA. The sample carries around 250,000 clones, about 91% recorded once.

The sequenced sample consisted of PBMCs or T cells enriched from blood (not recorded which). The V call is TRBV28, the J call TRBJ1-2; 9 bases agree with TRBD1. This sequence was found in a man in his forties or fifties who had been exposed to COVID-19. In DNA, the CDR3 is TGTGCCAGCACCCTTACAGGGGGCGACTATGGCTACACCTTC. This translates into CASTLTGGDYGYTF.